Shown below are 19 T cell receptor beta chains from a single sample sequenced in a study of response to subunit inactivated influenza vaccine. TCRdb re-derived calls from the RT-PCR reads in MiXCR, one entry per CDR3 protein. Of about 500,000 distinct CDR3 sequences listed, approximately 17% are singletons. The input for sequencing was CD4+ T cells sorted from PBMCs, taken around 25 months after vaccination. The receptor source for this set is a man in his fifties or sixties who received an inactivated influenza vaccine.

This clonotype was counted only a few times. The chain uses TRBV15 and TRBJ2-7, with 9 bases identical to TRBD1. The CDR3 totals 15 residues. V trimming: 0 bases; J trimming: 6 bases; junction bases outside the gene matches: 6. CDR1 is LNHNV and CDR2 is YYDKDF in the germline V gene (reference sequence). For the CDR3, the DNA is TGTGCCACCAGCAGAGAACGGGACAGGGTAGGCGAGCAGTACTTC. It encodes CATSRERDRVGEQYF. The full variable domain, its missing parts supplied by reference TRBV15 and TRBJ2-7, is DAMVIQNPRYQVTQFGKPVTLSCSQTLNHNVMYWYQQKSSQAPKLLFHYYDKDFNNEADTPDNFQSRRPNTSFCFLDIRSPGLGDTAMYLCATSRERDRVGEQYFGPGTRLTVT.

The chain joins TRBV10-3 to TRBJ2-7; TRBD1 matches 7 bases. Germline V gene sequence: CDR1 ENHRY, CDR2 SYGVKD. The CDR3 spans 14 residues. J was trimmed by 0 bases and V by 4 bases; bases with no gene match: 3. The CDR3 reads CAISVGQHSYEQYF. DNA of the CDR3: TGTGCCATCAGTGTGGGACAGCACTCCTACGAGCAGTACTTC.

This chain connects TRBV29-1 to TRBJ2-3; 7 positions agree with TRBD1. J was trimmed by 1 base and V by 4 bases; bases with no gene match: 2. The CDR3 has 13 residues. In germline, CDR1 is SQVTM, CDR2 ANQGSEA. CDR3 sequence reads: CSVVTGGTDTQYF. CDR3 DNA sequence: TGCAGCGTTGTAACAGGGGGCACAGATACGCAGTATTTT.

This rearrangement joins TRBV7-9 to TRBJ2-7; the match to TRBD2 covers 9 bases. The J segment lost 2 bases and the V segment lost 4 bases, leaving 6 bases of the junction unmatched. Germline V lookup: CDR1 SEHNR, CDR2 FQNEAQ (reference sequence). This CDR3 comprises 15 residues. The CDR3 region has the DNA TGTGCCAGCAGCTCGATAGCGGGAGCGGCCTACGAGCAGTACTTC. It translates to CASSSIAGAAYEQYF.

The V call is TRBV5-1, the J call TRBJ1-4; TRBD1 might be the D (5 bases). V dropped 3 bases and J dropped 4 bases, with 10 bases sitting between them. Per the germline V gene, CDR1 is SGHRS and CDR2 is YFSETQ. The CDR3 spans 14 residues. The CDR3 sequence: CASSSTVGNEKLFF. The CDR3 DNA sequence: TGCGCCAGCAGCTCGACAGTTGGTAATGAAAAACTGTTTTTT.

The sample holds a few counts of this clonotype. V usage is TRBV20-1 and J usage is TRBJ2-3; D is unclear. V was trimmed by 1 base and J by 0 bases, leaving 14 bases between them. The CDR3 totals 16 residues. Per germline, CDR1 DFQATT and CDR2 SNEGSKA (reference sequence). The CDR3 reads CSARVLTKPSTDTQYF. In DNA, the CDR3 is TGCAGTGCTAGAGTCCTCACTAAACCTAGCACAGATACGCAGTATTTT.

This chain uses TRBV12-3 or TRBV12-4 with TRBJ2-1; 9 nucleotides align to TRBD2. Trimming took 6 bases from V and 2 from J; bases not matched to a gene: 2. This CDR3 has 14 residues. Written as DNA, the CDR3 is TGTGCCAGCAGCGCTAGCGGGACCTACAATGAGCAGTTCTTC. Amino acids: CASSASGTYNEQFF.

This clonotype was seen at least ten times. The chain uses TRBV14 and TRBJ1-6, with a tentative D call TRBD1 (5 bases). CDR1 and CDR2 (germline): SGHDN, FVKESK. The CDR3 contains 15 residues. V gave up 3 bases and J gave up 0 bases, with 6 bases separating them. In nucleotides, the CDR3 is TGTGCCAGCAGCCAGGGGGGCTCCTATAATTCACCCCTCCACTTT. Its translation: CASSQGGSYNSPLHF. Variable domain in full (rest from reference TRBV14 and TRBJ1-6): EAGVTQFPSHSVIEKGQTVTLRCDPISGHDNLYWYRRVMGKEIKFLLHFVKESKQDESGMPNNRFLAERTGGTYSTLKVQPAELEDSGVYFCASSQGGSYNSPLHFGNGTRLTVT.

This clonotype was seen a few times. The V call is TRBV7-2, the J call TRBJ2-2, with D perhaps matching TRBD2 (6 bases). The CDR3 spans 16 residues. Germline loops: CDR1 SGHTA, CDR2 FQGNSA. Trimming took off 5 bases at V and 5 bases at J, with 18 bases between the two ends. In nucleotides, the CDR3 is TGTGCCAGCAGCCCTATCGGCGGGGTCCGGACCGGGGAGCTGTTTTTT. Translation gives CASSPIGGVRTGELFF.

The chain carries TRBV12-3 or TRBV12-4 and TRBJ1-3; D ambiguous. The CDR3 sequence is 14 residues long. V was trimmed by 3 bases and J by 1 base, leaving 7 bases between them. The CDR3, as DNA: TGTGCCAGCAGTTTTTTTGGTTCTGGAAACACCATATATTTT. Its translation is CASSFFGSGNTIYF.

This clonotype was picked up many times. The J gene is TRBJ2-5, the V gene TRBV6-5; 13 bases are a match to TRBD2. The J segment lost 5 bases and the V segment lost 2 bases, leaving 2 bases of the junction unmatched. Germline values: CDR1 MNHEY, CDR2 SVGAGI. The CDR3 sequence is 15 residues long. The CDR3 bases are TGTGCCAGCAGTTACGGGACTAGCGGGATGGAGACCCAGTACTTC. Translation gives CASSYGTSGMETQYF.

This clonotype has a handful of counts. The genes are TRBV7-9 and TRBJ2-2; D possibly corresponds to TRBD1 (5 bases). There are 16 residues in the CDR3. The germline CDR1 and CDR2 sequences are SEHNR and FQNEAQ (reference sequence). Trimming left V 5 bases short and J 0 bases short, with 13 bases between. The CDR3 is CASSLGDSANTGELFF. In nucleotides, the CDR3 is TGTGCCAGCAGCCTGGGTGACAGCGCGAACACCGGGGAGCTGTTTTTT.

This clonotype was detected only a few times. The chain has TRBV30 and TRBJ2-1; 8 bases match TRBD1. J lost 3 bases, V lost 2 bases, and 6 bases had no gene match. This CDR3 contains 15 residues. CDR1 and CDR2 (germline): GTSNPN, SVGIG (reference sequence). CDR3 sequence (DNA): TGTGCCTGGAGTCAATCAGGGGGCGACTACAATGAGCAGTTCTTC. This encodes CAWSQSGGDYNEQFF.

This clonotype was counted ten times or more. V gene TRBV12-3 or TRBV12-4 combines with J gene TRBJ2-2, with D maybe TRBD2 (5 bases). Deletions cut 4 bases from V and 6 bases from J, with 9 bases between. CDR3 size: 13 residues. The CDR3, as DNA: TGTGCCAGCAGTTCGGGGAGTCCCGGGGAGCTGTTTTTT. As protein: CASSSGSPGELFF.

This clonotype was seen only a few times. The chain links TRBV20-1 to TRBJ2-1, with 9 bases fitting TRBD2. Unmatched junction bases numbered 6, after V lost 3 bases and J lost 9 bases. CDR3 length: 13 amino acids. CDR1 DFQATT and CDR2 SNEGSKA come from the germline V gene (reference sequence). In nucleotides, the CDR3 is TGCAGTGCTAGGCTAGCGGGAATGGGTGAGCAGTTCTTC. This encodes CSARLAGMGEQFF.

V is TRBV29-1 and J is TRBJ1-2, with D maybe TRBD1 (5 bases). This CDR3 contains 12 residues. V shed 3 bases and J shed 8 bases, with 13 bases lying between them. Germline V gene data show CDR1 as SQVTM and CDR2 as ANQGSEA. The CDR3 protein is CSVDRPGPGYTF. In nucleotides, the CDR3 is TGCAGCGTTGATCGGCCAGGGCCCGGCTACACCTTC. Together with reference TRBV29-1 and TRBJ1-2, the CDR3 gives the full variable domain: SAVISQKPSRDICQRGTSLTIQCQVDSQVTMMFWYRQQPGQSLTLIATANQGSEATYESGFVIDKFPISRPNLTFSTLTVSNMSPEDSSIYLCSVDRPGPGYTFGSGTRLTVV.

This clonotype was seen at least ten times. The chain couples TRBV7-2 to TRBJ2-3; unclear D gene. Deletions cut 5 bases from V and 9 bases from J, with 15 bases between. The CDR3 runs to 13 residues. Germline V gene lookup returns CDR1 SGHTA and CDR2 FQGNSA. This CDR3 is CASSPRMLETQYF. The CDR3 DNA reads as TGTGCCAGCAGCCCTCGGATGTTGGAGACGCAGTATTTT.

CDR3 amino acids: CASSKVEGARYNEQFF. CDR3 nucleotides: TGTGCCAGCAGCAAAGTCGAGGGAGCCCGGTACAATGAGCAGTTCTTC. The chain employs TRBV21-1 and TRBJ2-1; the tabulated D call, TRBD1, remains unverified against the DNA. TRBV21-1 is flagged as a pseudogene. This CDR3 spans 16 amino acids.

This clonotype was recorded a few times. This chain uses TRBV2 with TRBJ2-5, with D tentatively TRBD2 (6 bases). This CDR3 is 14 amino acids long. The ends were cut back, 7 bases at V and 4 bases at J, with 16 bases in the middle. From germline, CDR1 is SNHLY and CDR2 FYNNEI. Here the CDR3 DNA reads TGTGCCAGCAAGGGACTTTCCGAGGGAGAGACCCAGTACTTC. It encodes CASKGLSEGETQYF.